These 30 T cell receptor beta chains were all obtained from the same sample, sequenced in a study of shared clonotypes between healthy human individuals. TCRdb keeps only in-frame clones here, not all; method: immunoSEQ multiplex PCR. The sample gives nearly 2 million clones, 85% to 95% of which show up once; roughly 1.2% is in the top ten. As defined, naive CD8 cells were CD45RO-negative and positively selected for CCR7, with terminally differentiated effector memory CD45RA+ cells excluded. The sequencing input was naive CD8+ T cells sorted from blood. Receptors were obtained from a man aged 18 to 29 in good health.

V and J are TRBV2 and TRBJ2-1; a possible D gene is TRBD2 (5 bases). This CDR3 region has 12 residues. The V end was cut by 7 bases, the J end by 8 bases, with 12 bases between. Germline CDR1 reads SNHLY; CDR2 reads FYNNEI. The CDR3 region is CASIIKEDEQFF. CDR3 DNA: TGTGCCAGCATCATTAAGGAGGATGAGCAGTTCTTC.

In this sample, this clone turned up a few times. The rearrangement joins TRBV6-6 to TRBJ1-6; D may be TRBD1 (6 bases). Per germline, CDR1 MNHNY and CDR2 SVGAGI (reference sequence). The CDR3 totals 13 residues. The V end was cut by 2 bases, the J end by 9 bases, with 8 bases between. CDR3 bases: TGTGCCAGCAGTTACCAGGACAGTTCACCCCTCCACTTT. It encodes CASSYQDSSPLHF.

CDR3 sequence (DNA): TGTGCCAGCAGCGACAGCACAGATACGCAGTATTTT. The encoded protein is CASSDSTDTQYF. The V and J genes are TRBV13 and TRBJ2-3; D unresolved. The V and J ends lost 5 bases and 0 bases respectively, with 3 bases between them. The CDR3 runs 12 residues. Germline V lookup: CDR1 PRHDT, CDR2 FYEKMQ (reference sequence).

The chain links TRBV19 to TRBJ2-3; 10 nucleotides line up with TRBD2. Germline CDR1 and CDR2: LNHDA and SQIVND (reference sequence). With 5 bases clipped from V and 5 bases from J, the junction kept 7 bases outside the gene matches. The CDR3 extends over 15 amino acids. DNA for the CDR3: TGTGCCAGTAGTTTACTAGCGGGAAGTCAAGATACGCAGTATTTT. This sequence encodes CASSLLAGSQDTQYF.

Regarding this clone: At the DNA level, this CDR3 is encoded by other sequences in the same sample as well. The chain recombines TRBV6-5 with TRBJ2-7; 9 bases are a match to TRBD2. The V gene's germline CDR1 is MNHEY and CDR2 SVGAGI. The CDR3 is made up of 14 amino acids. J gave up 4 bases and V 6 bases, and 7 bases lay outside the gene matches. CDR3 residues: CASSPGLAGYEQYF. The CDR3 DNA reads TGTGCCAGCAGCCCTGGCCTAGCGGGGTACGAGCAGTACTTC.

The genes are TRBV10-3 and TRBJ2-5; TRBD2 aligns across 12 bases. Germline values: CDR1 ENHRY, CDR2 SYGVKD. V dropped 2 bases and J dropped 2; count of bases not matched to a gene: 9. The CDR3 totals 18 residues. The CDR3 is CAISEPPGLAGKQETQYF. CDR3 in DNA: TGTGCCATCAGTGAGCCCCCCGGACTAGCGGGAAAGCAAGAGACCCAGTACTTC.

The CDR3 DNA follows: TGTGCCAGTACTGAAGGGGCAGTGGGGGAGCTGTTTTTT. Protein: CASTEGAVGELFF. This sequence joins TRBV19 and TRBJ2-2; a possible D gene is TRBD1 (5 bases). Trimming took 7 bases from V and 8 from J, leaving 14 bases between them. CDR1 and CDR2 (germline): LNHDA, SQIVND (reference sequence). The CDR3 is 13 residues long.

The chain uses TRBV10-3 and TRBJ2-7; no definite D call. CDR3 size: 13 residues. CDR1 and CDR2 from the germline V gene are ENHRY and SYGVKD. Trimming cost V 8 bases and J 0 bases, with 11 bases left between them. The CDR3 DNA is TGTGCCATCTCTTCGTTGAGCTCCTACGAGCAGTACTTC. It specifies CAISSLSSYEQYF.

V gene TRBV5-1 combines with J gene TRBJ2-5; 7 bases line up with TRBD1. From germline, CDR1 is SGHRS and CDR2 YFSETQ. The CDR3 has 16 residues. V dropped 2 bases and J dropped 5; count of bases not matched to a gene: 12. The CDR3, as DNA: TGCGCCAGCAGCTTTCACTCAGAGGGGGCGTGGGAGACCCAGTACTTC. Its protein is CASSFHSEGAWETQYF. The whole variable domain, remainder taken from reference TRBV5-1 and TRBJ2-5, is KAGVTQTPRYLIKTRGQQVTLSCSPISGHRSVSWYQQTPGQGLQFLFEYFSETQRNKGNFPGRFSGRQFSNSRSEMNVSTLELGDSALYLCASSFHSEGAWETQYFGPGTRLLVL.

The CDR3 region has the DNA TGTGCCAGCAGTGCGGACAGGGCAGGCCAGCCCCAGCATTTT. It translates to CASSADRAGQPQHF. The V gene is TRBV27, the J gene TRBJ1-5; 8 nucleotides match TRBD1. The CDR3 runs to 14 residues. The germline V gene encodes CDR1 MNHEY and CDR2 SMNVEV (reference sequence). The V segment lost 5 bases and the J segment 7 bases; nucleotides outside the gene matches: 7.

The chain employs TRBV6-1 and TRBJ2-7; TRBD1 agrees at 8 bases. The CDR3 covers 17 residues. V shed 6 bases and J 3 bases; nucleotides not matched to a gene: 16. The germline V gene encodes CDR1 MNHNS and CDR2 SASEGT. The CDR3 reads CASREPAGQGRIYEQYF. The CDR3 DNA is TGTGCCAGCAGAGAACCAGCCGGACAGGGTCGAATCTACGAGCAGTACTTC.

This rearrangement joins TRBV27 to TRBJ2-5; 12 nucleotides agree with TRBD2. The V gene end was trimmed by 4 bases and the J gene end by 3 bases; junction bases not matched to a gene: 3. This CDR3 region has 15 residues. Per the germline V gene, CDR1 is MNHEY and CDR2 is SMNVEV (reference sequence). The CDR3 protein is CASSSSGGAEETQYF. In nucleotides, the CDR3 is TGTGCCAGCAGTTCTAGCGGGGGGGCCGAAGAGACCCAGTACTTC.

V is TRBV29-1 and J is TRBJ2-1; 8 nucleotides agree with TRBD1. Trimming cost V 3 bases and J 7 bases; bases outside gene matches: 11. This CDR3 is 15 amino acids long. Germline V gives CDR1 SQVTM, CDR2 ANQGSEA. Here the CDR3 DNA reads TGCAGCGTTGATCCAGCAGGGGGCGTCGGTAATGAGCAGTTCTTC. Translated, it gives CSVDPAGGVGNEQFF.

This chain joins TRBV19 and TRBJ2-1; 8 nucleotides line up with TRBD2. J gave up 13 bases and V 0 bases, and 17 bases lay outside the gene matches. Looked up from germline, CDR1 is LNHDA and CDR2 is SQIVND (reference sequence). The CDR3 is made up of 17 amino acids. The CDR3 DNA follows: TGTGCCAGTAGTATAGATCCCGAAGCGGGAGTCTCCGGAGGCCAGTTCTTC. It encodes CASSIDPEAGVSGGQFF.

This chain joins TRBV19 and TRBJ2-7; D might be TRBD1 (5 bases). CDR1 is LNHDA and CDR2 is SQIVND in the germline V gene (reference sequence). The CDR3 runs 14 residues. Trimming stripped 0 bases from V and 1 base from J, with 7 bases between. For the CDR3, the DNA is TGTGCCAGTAGTATAGATGACAGATCCTACGAGCAGTACTTC. Translation gives CASSIDDRSYEQYF.

The genes are TRBV6-6 and TRBJ2-7; maybe TRBD2 (5 bases). CDR1 and CDR2 from the germline V gene are MNHNY and SVGAGI (reference sequence). Deletions cut 7 bases from V and 3 bases from J, with 13 bases between. This CDR3 region has 13 residues. The chain's CDR3 is CASNEGLGYEQYF. The DNA for the CDR3 is TGTGCCAGCAACGAGGGCCTCGGCTACGAGCAGTACTTC.

Notes on this clone: Other nucleotide sequences in the sample specify the same CDR3. The J gene is TRBJ2-3, the V gene TRBV29-1; D unresolved. Deletions cut 1 base from V and 0 bases from J, with 5 bases between. In germline, CDR1 is SQVTM, CDR2 ANQGSEA. The CDR3 is 13 amino acids. CDR3 sequence: CSVEAGSTDTQYF. For the CDR3, the DNA is TGCAGCGTTGAAGCGGGTAGCACAGATACGCAGTATTTT.

This clone was seen a single time. The chain has TRBV2 and TRBJ2-7; TRBD2 agrees at 11 bases. Trimming took 4 bases from V and 5 from J; bases not matched to a gene: 7. Germline V gives CDR1 SNHLY, CDR2 FYNNEI. CDR3 length equals 15 residues. The DNA for the CDR3 is TGTGCCAGCAGTGGAACTAGCGGGAGTGCCGACGAGCAGTACTTC. It encodes CASSGTSGSADEQYF.

The chain joins TRBV27 to TRBJ2-1; D call uncertain. Trimming took off 8 bases at V and 0 bases at J, with 11 bases between the two ends. The CDR3 consists of 14 residues. CDR1 is MNHEY, CDR2 SMNVEV, per germline (reference sequence). The CDR3 nucleotides read TGTGCCAGCCAAGGGCAGAGCTCCTACAATGAGCAGTTCTTC. As protein: CASQGQSSYNEQFF.

The chain has TRBV7-2 and TRBJ2-7; 10 nucleotides match TRBD2. Germline V lookup: CDR1 SGHTA, CDR2 FQGNSA. The CDR3 is 14 residues long. CDR3 in DNA: TGTGCTACCTTTAGCGGGGGGCCTTCCTACGAGCAGTACTTC. Its translation: CATFSGGPSYEQYF.

In nucleotides, the CDR3 is TGCGCCAGCAGCCAAGCTCTTACAGGGACTAGCATCGATGAGCAGTTCTTC. Amino acids: CASSQALTGTSIDEQFF. V is TRBV4-3 and J is TRBJ2-1, with TRBD2 identical over 9 bases. Germline CDR1 reads LGHNA; CDR2 reads YSLEER. The CDR3 covers 17 residues. After removal of 1 base from V and 8 bases from J, the junction contained 12 bases not matched to a gene.

The chain has TRBV27 and TRBJ1-5; weak D call: TRBD1 (6 bases). This CDR3 contains 16 residues. V dropped 2 bases and J dropped 2 bases, with 13 bases sitting between them. The V gene's germline CDR1 is MNHEY and CDR2 SMNVEV (reference sequence). CDR3 region: CASSLVAGEGNQPQHF. As DNA, the CDR3 is TGTGCCAGCAGTTTAGTGGCAGGGGAGGGCAATCAGCCCCAGCATTTT.

The chain couples TRBV13 to TRBJ1-5; TRBD1 is a possible D gene (6 bases). Trimming took off 4 bases at V and 9 bases at J, with 16 bases between the two ends. This CDR3 is 14 amino acids long. CDR1 PRHDT and CDR2 FYEKMQ come from the germline V gene (reference sequence). This CDR3 is CASSSGTGGLPQHF. As DNA, the CDR3 is TGTGCCAGCAGCTCAGGGACCGGGGGCTTGCCCCAGCATTTT.

This chain joins TRBV27 and TRBJ1-5; D is undetermined. This CDR3 comprises 11 residues. Germline CDR1 and CDR2: MNHEY and SMNVEV (reference sequence). V shed 4 bases and J shed 8 bases, with 6 bases lying between them. The DNA of the CDR3 is TGTGCCAGCAGTTGGCGGGAGCCCCAGCATTTT. This sequence encodes CASSWREPQHF.

J is TRBJ2-1 and V is TRBV30; D is unclear. The CDR3 loop spans 11 amino acids. Trimming cost V 3 bases and J 8 bases, with 8 bases left between them. The germline gives CDR1 GTSNPN, CDR2 SVGIG (reference sequence). The CDR3 sequence: CAWRIVDEQFF. The CDR3 bases are TGTGCCTGGAGGATTGTGGATGAGCAGTTCTTC.

The gene calls are TRBV2 and TRBJ2-7; the match to TRBD2 covers 7 bases. The germline CDR1 and CDR2 sequences are SNHLY and FYNNEI. There are 14 residues in the CDR3. Germline trimming cut 9 bases from V and 3 bases from J; bases unmatched to any gene: 11. CDR3 loop: CARLQTSSGYEQYF. The CDR3 coding sequence is TGTGCCAGACTTCAGACTAGCTCAGGCTACGAGCAGTACTTC.

The V gene is TRBV6-5, the J gene TRBJ1-5, with D tentatively TRBD1 (5 bases). Germline CDR1 and CDR2: MNHEY and SVGAGI. Trimming removed 2 bases from V and 5 bases from J, with 10 bases in between. The CDR3 has 14 residues. The CDR3 region is CASSYQGFDQPQHF. In DNA, the CDR3 is TGTGCCAGCAGTTACCAGGGATTCGATCAGCCCCAGCATTTT.

This chain uses TRBV27 with TRBJ2-1, with 9 nucleotides matching TRBD2. J gave up 7 bases and V 2 bases, and 15 bases lay outside the gene matches. Germline CDR1 reads MNHEY; CDR2 reads SMNVEV (reference sequence). The CDR3 length is 18 residues. The CDR3 here is CASSLIGGRGPGGNEQFF. CDR3 sequence (DNA): TGTGCCAGCAGTTTAATCGGCGGGAGGGGCCCGGGAGGGAATGAGCAGTTCTTC.

This rearrangement joins TRBV10-3 to TRBJ2-2; maybe TRBD2 (5 bases). Germline V lookup: CDR1 ENHRY, CDR2 SYGVKD. There are 12 residues in the CDR3. V was pared by 6 bases and J by 6 bases, with 8 bases between. The CDR3 DNA sequence: TGTGCCATCAGGTCGGAGGCCGGGGAGCTGTTTTTT. This translates into CAIRSEAGELFF.

Notes on this clone: This specimen includes other DNA sequences encoding the same CDR3. The V and J genes are TRBV6-6 and TRBJ2-7; no firm D call. The CDR3 totals 13 residues. CDR1 MNHNY and CDR2 SVGAGI come from the germline V gene (reference sequence). Between the trimmed V and J ends, which lost 2 bases and 0 bases, there was a span of 5 bases. CDR3 sequence reads: CASSYGYSYEQYF. In nucleotides, the CDR3 is TGTGCCAGCAGTTACGGCTACTCCTACGAGCAGTACTTC.